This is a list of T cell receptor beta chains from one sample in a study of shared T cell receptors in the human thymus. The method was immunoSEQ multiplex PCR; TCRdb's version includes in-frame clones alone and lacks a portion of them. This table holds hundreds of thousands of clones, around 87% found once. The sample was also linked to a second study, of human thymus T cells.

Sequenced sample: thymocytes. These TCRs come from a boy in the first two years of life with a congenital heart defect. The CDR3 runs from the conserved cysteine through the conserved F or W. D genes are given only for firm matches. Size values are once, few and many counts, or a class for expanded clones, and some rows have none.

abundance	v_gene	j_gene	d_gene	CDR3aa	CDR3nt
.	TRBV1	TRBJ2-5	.	CTSRSIEETQYF	TGCACCAGCCGTTCTATCGAAGAGACCCAGTACTTC
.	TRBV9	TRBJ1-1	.	CASSVERLSPGNTEAFF	TGTGCCAGCAGCGTAGAGCGTCTCTCACCTGGGAACACTGAAGCTTTCTTT
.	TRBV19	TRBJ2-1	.	CASSYGRHAGIYNEQFF	TGTGCCAGTAGTTATGGCAGGCACGCGGGGATTTACAATGAGCAGTTCTTC
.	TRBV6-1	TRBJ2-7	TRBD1	CASRRDGTGAYEQYF	TGTGCCAGCAGACGCGACGGGACAGGGGCCTACGAGCAGTACTTC
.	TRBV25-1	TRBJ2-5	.	CASSEPQTGAQETQYF	TGTGCCAGCAGTGAACCGCAGACAGGAGCCCAAGAGACCCAGTACTTC
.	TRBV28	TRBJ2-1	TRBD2	CASSPGTSGRLAQNGDEQFF	TGTGCCAGCAGTCCCGGGACTAGCGGGAGACTTGCTCAAAACGGGGATGAGCAGTTCTTC
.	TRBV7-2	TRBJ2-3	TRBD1	CASSLRQGMGTDTQYF	TGTGCCAGCAGCCTAAGACAGGGGATGGGCACAGATACGCAGTATTTT
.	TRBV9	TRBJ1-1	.	CASSPSGEGLNTEAFF	TGTGCCAGCAGCCCCTCAGGGGAAGGGTTGAACACTGAAGCTTTCTTT
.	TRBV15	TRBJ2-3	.	CATSRPRRDTQYF	TGTGCCACCAGCAGACCTCGCAGGGATACGCAGTATTTT
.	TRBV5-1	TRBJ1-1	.	CASSSVGGLGFF	TGCGCCAGCAGCTCCGTGGGGGGGCTGGGTTTCTTT
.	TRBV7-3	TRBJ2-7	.	CASSYWRQNRPKSYEQYF	TGTGCCAGCAGCTACTGGCGGCAGAACCGTCCCAAATCCTACGAGCAGTACTTC
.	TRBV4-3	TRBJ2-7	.	CASSQDLPGVIHEQYF	TGCGCCAGCAGCCAAGATTTACCGGGAGTGATCCACGAGCAGTACTTC
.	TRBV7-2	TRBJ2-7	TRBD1	CASSPRTGQYEQYF	TGTGCCAGCAGCCCCCGGACAGGGCAATACGAGCAGTACTTC
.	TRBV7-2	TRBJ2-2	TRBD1	CASSLVRTGAGELFF	TGTGCCAGCAGCTTAGTCAGGACAGGGGCTGGGGAGCTGTTTTTT
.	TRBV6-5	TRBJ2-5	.	CASSPGGLGRPQYF	TGTGCCAGCAGCCCCGGTGGCCTGGGCAGACCCCAGTACTTC
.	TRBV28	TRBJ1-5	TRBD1	CASSTGVNQPQHF	TGTGCCAGTTCGACAGGGGTCAATCAGCCCCAGCATTTT
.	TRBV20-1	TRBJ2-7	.	CSAKVREQYF	TGCAGTGCTAAAGTGCGGGAGCAGTACTTC
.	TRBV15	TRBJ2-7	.	CATSKTGGYEQYF	TGTGCCACCAGCAAGACAGGCGGATACGAGCAGTACTTC
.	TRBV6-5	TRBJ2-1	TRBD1	CASSSAGGTGNNEQFF	TGTGCCAGCAGTTCGGCAGGGGGCACGGGTAACAATGAGCAGTTCTTC
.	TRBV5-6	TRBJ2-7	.	CASSEGAIAGRPLEQYF	TGTGCCAGCAGCGAGGGGGCTATAGCGGGACGTCCCCTCGAGCAGTACTTC
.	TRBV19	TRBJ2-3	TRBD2	CASSIPTSGRGPPDTQYF	TGTGCCAGTAGTATCCCCACTAGCGGGAGAGGTCCCCCAGATACGCAGTATTTT
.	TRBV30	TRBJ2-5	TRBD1	CAWSPTGVQETQYF	TGTGCCTGGAGCCCGACAGGGGTCCAAGAGACCCAGTACTTC
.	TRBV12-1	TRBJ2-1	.	CASSFEPLAEGVYNEQFF	TGTGCCAGCAGCTTTGAACCTCTAGCCGAGGGTGTCTACAATGAGCAGTTCTTC
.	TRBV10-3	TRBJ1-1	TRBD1	CATLPAGQANTEAFF	TGTGCCACGCTCCCCGCGGGACAGGCGAACACTGAAGCTTTCTTT
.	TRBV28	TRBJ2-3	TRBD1	CASSWTGGAESNPDTQYF	TGTGCCAGCAGCTGGACAGGGGGCGCGGAATCGAATCCAGATACGCAGTATTTT
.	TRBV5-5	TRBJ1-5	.	CASSLTGGLGEPQHF	TGTGCCAGCAGCTTGACTGGGGGCTTGGGGGAGCCCCAGCATTTT
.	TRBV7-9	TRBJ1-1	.	CASSLGGGEAFF	TGTGCCAGCAGCCTAGGAGGGGGTGAAGCTTTCTTT
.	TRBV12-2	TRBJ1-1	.	CASRRSIPDTEAFF	TGTGCAAGTCGCCGGTCGATCCCGGACACTGAAGCTTTCTTT
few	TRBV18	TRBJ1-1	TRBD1	CASSPGTANTEAFF	TGTGCCAGCTCACCAGGGACAGCGAACACTGAAGCTTTCTTT
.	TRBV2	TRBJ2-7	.	CASSPSGQRYEQYF	TGTGCCAGCAGTCCAAGTGGGCAGAGATACGAGCAGTACTTC
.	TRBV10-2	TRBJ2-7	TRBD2	CASTPLAGANEQYF	TGCGCCAGCACCCCCCTAGCGGGAGCTAACGAGCAGTACTTC
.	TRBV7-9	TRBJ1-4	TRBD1	CASSLSGQGRNEKLFF	TGTGCCAGCAGCTTAAGCGGACAGGGGCGAAATGAAAAACTGTTTTTT
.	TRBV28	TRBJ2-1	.	CATVEPRSSYNEQFF	TGTGCCACCGTGGAGCCGAGGAGCTCCTACAATGAGCAGTTCTTC
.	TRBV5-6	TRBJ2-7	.	CASSRGRRYEQYF	TGTGCCAGCAGCCGGGGAAGGAGGTACGAGCAGTACTTC
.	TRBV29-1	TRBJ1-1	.	CSACWGLQGVGTEAFF	TGCAGCGCCTGTTGGGGGCTTCAGGGTGTTGGCACTGAAGCTTTCTTT
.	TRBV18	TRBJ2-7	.	CASSPMTGGSYEQYF	TGTGCCAGCTCACCAATGACAGGCGGCTCCTACGAGCAGTACTTC
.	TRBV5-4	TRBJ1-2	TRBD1	CASSMDRLYGYTF	TGTGCCAGCAGCATGGACAGGCTCTATGGCTACACCTTC
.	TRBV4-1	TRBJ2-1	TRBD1	CASSLGTGFNEQFF	TGCGCCAGCAGCCTTGGGACAGGCTTCAATGAGCAGTTCTTC
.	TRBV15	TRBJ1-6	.	CATTTTGGVPNSPLHF	TGTGCCACCACAACCACCGGGGGAGTCCCTAATTCACCCCTCCACTTT
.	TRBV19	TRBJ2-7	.	CASIPSRTYEQYF	TGTGCCAGTATCCCCAGTCGAACCTACGAGCAGTACTTC
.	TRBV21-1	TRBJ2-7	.	CASSRDRAAYEQYF	TGTGCCAGCAGCAGGGACAGGGCAGCCTACGAGCAGTACTTC
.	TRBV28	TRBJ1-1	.	CASSSIGEDSRLGNTEAFF	TGTGCCAGCAGTTCGATCGGAGAAGACAGCCGGCTGGGGAACACTGAAGCTTTCTTT
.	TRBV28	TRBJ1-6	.	CASQTASDYNSPLHF	TGTGCCAGTCAGACAGCTAGCGATTATAATTCACCCCTCCACTTT
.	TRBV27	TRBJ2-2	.	CASTPGGTGELFF	TGTGCCAGCACCCCCGGGGGCACCGGGGAGCTGTTTTTT
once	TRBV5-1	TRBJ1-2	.	CASSLDSLRLDYGYTF	TGCGCCAGCAGCTTGGACTCTTTGCGTTTAGACTATGGCTACACCTTC
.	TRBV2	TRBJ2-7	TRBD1	CASSEDRGSYEQYF	TGTGCCAGCAGTGAGGACAGGGGCTCCTACGAGCAGTACTTC
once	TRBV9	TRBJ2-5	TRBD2	CASSVAGGETQYF	TGTGCCAGCAGCGTAGCGGGGGGTGAGACCCAGTACTTC
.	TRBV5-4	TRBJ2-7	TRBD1	CASSSGQGGYEQYF	TGTGCCAGCAGCTCTGGACAGGGGGGCTACGAGCAGTACTTC
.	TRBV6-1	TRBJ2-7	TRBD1	CASSGIDRDSQVYEQYF	TGTGCCAGCAGTGGAATTGATCGGGACAGCCAAGTTTACGAGCAGTACTTC
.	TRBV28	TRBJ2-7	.	CASTLYSGSSYEQYF	TGTGCCAGCACCCTCTATAGCGGAAGCTCCTACGAGCAGTACTTC
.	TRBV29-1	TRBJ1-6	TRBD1	CSVGWTGNSPLHF	TGCAGCGTTGGCTGGACAGGGAATTCACCCCTCCACTTT